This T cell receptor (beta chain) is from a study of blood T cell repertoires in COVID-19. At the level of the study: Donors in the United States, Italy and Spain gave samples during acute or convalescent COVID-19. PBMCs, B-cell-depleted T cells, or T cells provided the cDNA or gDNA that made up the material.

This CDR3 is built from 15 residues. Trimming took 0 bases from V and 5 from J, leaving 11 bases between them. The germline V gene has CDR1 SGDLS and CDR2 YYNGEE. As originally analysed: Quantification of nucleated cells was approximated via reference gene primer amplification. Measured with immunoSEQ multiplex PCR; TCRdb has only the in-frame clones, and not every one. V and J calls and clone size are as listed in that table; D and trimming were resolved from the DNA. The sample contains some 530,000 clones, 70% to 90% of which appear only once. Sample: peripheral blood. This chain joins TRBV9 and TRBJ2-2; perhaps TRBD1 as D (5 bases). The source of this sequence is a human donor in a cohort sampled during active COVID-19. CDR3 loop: CASSVEIGVTGELFF. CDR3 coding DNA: TGTGCCAGCAGCGTAGAAATAGGGGTGACCGGGGAGCTGTTTTTT.